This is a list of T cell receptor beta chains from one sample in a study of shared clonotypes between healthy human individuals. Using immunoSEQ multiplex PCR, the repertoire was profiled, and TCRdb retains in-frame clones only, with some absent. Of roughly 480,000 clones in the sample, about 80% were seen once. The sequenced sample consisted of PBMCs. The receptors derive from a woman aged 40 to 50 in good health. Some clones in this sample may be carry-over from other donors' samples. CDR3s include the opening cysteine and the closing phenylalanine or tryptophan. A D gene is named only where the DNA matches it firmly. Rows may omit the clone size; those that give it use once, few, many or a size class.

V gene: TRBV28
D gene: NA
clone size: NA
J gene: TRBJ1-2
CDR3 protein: CASNTGSGYGYTF
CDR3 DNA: TGTGCCAGCAACACAGGGTCCGGCTATGGCTACACCTTC

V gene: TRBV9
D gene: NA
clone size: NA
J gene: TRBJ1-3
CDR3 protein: CASSPTGSSGNTIYF
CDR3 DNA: TGTGCCAGCAGCCCCACCGGGAGCTCTGGAAACACCATATATTTT

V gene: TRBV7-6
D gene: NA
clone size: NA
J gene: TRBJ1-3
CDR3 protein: CASSLPSSGNTIYF
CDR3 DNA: TGTGCCAGCAGCTTGCCCTCCTCTGGAAACACCATATATTTT

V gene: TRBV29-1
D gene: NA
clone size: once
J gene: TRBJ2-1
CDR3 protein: CSVAGYNEQFF
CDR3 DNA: TGCAGCGTTGCAGGCTACAATGAGCAGTTCTTC

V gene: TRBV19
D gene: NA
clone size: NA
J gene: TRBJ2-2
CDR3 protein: CASRDRLVNTGELFF
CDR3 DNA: TGTGCCAGTAGGGATCGACTCGTAAACACCGGGGAGCTGTTTTTT

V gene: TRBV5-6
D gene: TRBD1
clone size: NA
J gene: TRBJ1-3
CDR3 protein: CASSSETGFGNTIYF
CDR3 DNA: TGTGCCAGCAGCTCCGAGACAGGGTTTGGAAACACCATATATTTT

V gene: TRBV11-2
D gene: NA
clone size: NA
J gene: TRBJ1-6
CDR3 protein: CASSLDPGEHSPLHF
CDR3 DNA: TGTGCCAGCAGCTTAGATCCTGGGGAGCATTCACCCCTCCACTTT

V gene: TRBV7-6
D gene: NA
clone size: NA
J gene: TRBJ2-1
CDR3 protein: CASSHDSGLASLNEQFF
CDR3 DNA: TGTGCCAGCAGCCATGACAGTGGGCTAGCGAGCCTCAATGAGCAGTTCTTC

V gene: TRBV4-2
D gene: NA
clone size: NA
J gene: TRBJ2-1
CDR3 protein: CASSHNRHPGQFF
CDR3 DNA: TGTGCCAGCAGCCATAACAGACACCCTGGGCAGTTCTTC

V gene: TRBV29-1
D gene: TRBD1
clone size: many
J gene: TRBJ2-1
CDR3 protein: CSADRGNEQFF
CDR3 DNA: TGCAGCGCTGACAGGGGGAATGAGCAGTTCTTC

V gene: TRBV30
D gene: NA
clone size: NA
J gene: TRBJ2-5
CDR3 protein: CAWNAFPGTVRGQYF
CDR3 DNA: TGTGCCTGGAACGCGTTTCCCGGGACGGTGAGGGGGCAGTACTTC

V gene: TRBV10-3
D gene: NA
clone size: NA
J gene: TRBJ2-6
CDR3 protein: CAISEGRGASSGANVLTF
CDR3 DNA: TGTGCCATCAGTGAGGGGAGAGGGGCGAGCTCTGGGGCCAACGTCCTGACTTTC

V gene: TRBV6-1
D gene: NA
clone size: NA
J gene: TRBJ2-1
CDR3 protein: CASPASPGDWNEQFF
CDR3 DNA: TGTGCCAGTCCTGCTTCTCCTGGGGACTGGAATGAGCAGTTCTTC

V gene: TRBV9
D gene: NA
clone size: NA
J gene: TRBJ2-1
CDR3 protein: CASSVARGNNEQFF
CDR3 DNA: TGTGCCAGCAGCGTTGCCAGGGGAAACAATGAGCAGTTCTTC

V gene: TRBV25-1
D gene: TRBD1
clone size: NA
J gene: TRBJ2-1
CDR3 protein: CASRSITGVNYNEQFF
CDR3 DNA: TGTGCCAGCAGATCAATCACAGGGGTCAACTACAATGAGCAGTTCTTC

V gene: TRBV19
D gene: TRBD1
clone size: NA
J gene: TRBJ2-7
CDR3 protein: CASSTGTGAYEQYF
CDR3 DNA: TGTGCCAGTAGTACCGGGACAGGGGCCTACGAGCAGTACTTC

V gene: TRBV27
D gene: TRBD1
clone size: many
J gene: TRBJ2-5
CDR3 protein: CASSLGWGKTGGGFPETQYF
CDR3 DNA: TGTGCCAGCAGCCTAGGATGGGGAAAGACAGGGGGCGGTTTCCCAGAGACCCAGTACTTC

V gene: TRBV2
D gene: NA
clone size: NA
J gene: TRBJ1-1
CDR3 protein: CASSEWAGNTEAFF
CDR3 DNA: TGTGCCAGCAGTGAATGGGCAGGTAACACTGAAGCTTTCTTT

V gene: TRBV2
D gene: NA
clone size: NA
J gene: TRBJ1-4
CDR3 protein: CASSEGRGEYEKLFF
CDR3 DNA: TGTGCCAGCAGTGAAGGTCGGGGGGAATATGAAAAACTGTTTTTT

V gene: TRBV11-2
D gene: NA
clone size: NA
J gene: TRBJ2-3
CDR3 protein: CASSLKEGWADTQYF
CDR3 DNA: TGTGCCAGCAGCTTAAAGGAGGGATGGGCAGATACGCAGTATTTT

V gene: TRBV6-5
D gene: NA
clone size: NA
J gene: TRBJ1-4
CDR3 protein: CASSYGGNAREKLFF
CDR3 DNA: TGTGCCAGCAGTTACGGGGGAAACGCTCGCGAAAAACTGTTTTTT

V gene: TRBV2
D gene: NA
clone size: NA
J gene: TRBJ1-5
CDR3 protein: CASSASLLSPQHF
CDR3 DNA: TGTGCCAGCAGTGCCTCTCTGCTTTCGCCCCAGCATTTT

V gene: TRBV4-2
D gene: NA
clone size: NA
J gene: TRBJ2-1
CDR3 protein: CASSQGGIGDEQFF
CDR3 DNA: TGTGCCAGCAGCCAGGGGGGCATAGGCGATGAGCAGTTCTTC

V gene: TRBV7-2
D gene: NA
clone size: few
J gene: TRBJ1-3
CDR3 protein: CASSLDPSVGNTIYF
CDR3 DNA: TGTGCCAGCAGCTTGGACCCCTCGGTTGGAAACACCATATATTTT

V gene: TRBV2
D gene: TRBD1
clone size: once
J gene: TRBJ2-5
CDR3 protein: CASSRTGETQYF
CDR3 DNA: TGTGCCAGCAGTAGGACAGGGGAAACCCAGTACTTC

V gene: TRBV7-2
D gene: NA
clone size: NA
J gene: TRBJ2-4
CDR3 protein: CASSASGVNIQYF
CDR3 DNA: TGTGCCAGCAGCGCCTCAGGGGTGAACATTCAGTACTTC

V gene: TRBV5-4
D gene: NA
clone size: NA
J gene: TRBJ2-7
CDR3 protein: CASSRSESSSYEQYF
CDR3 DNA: TGTGCCAGCAGCCGAAGCGAGTCCTCCTCCTACGAGCAGTACTTC

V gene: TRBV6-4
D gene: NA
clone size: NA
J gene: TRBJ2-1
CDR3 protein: CASSLGVGSYNEQFF
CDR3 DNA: TGTGCCAGCAGTTTAGGGGTGGGATCCTACAATGAGCAGTTCTTC

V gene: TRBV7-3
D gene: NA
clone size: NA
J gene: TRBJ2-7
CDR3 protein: CASSLAYEASLRRQYF
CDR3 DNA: TGTGCCAGCAGCCTAGCTTATGAGGCATCCCTACGACGGCAGTACTTC

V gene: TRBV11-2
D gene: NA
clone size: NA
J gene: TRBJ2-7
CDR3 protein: CASSLDLKGSSYEQYF
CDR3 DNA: TGTGCCAGCAGCTTAGATCTAAAGGGGAGCTCCTACGAGCAGTACTTC

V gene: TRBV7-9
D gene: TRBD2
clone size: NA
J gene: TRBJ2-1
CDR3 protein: CASSRTSGSYNEQFF
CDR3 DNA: TGTGCCAGCAGTCGTACTAGCGGCTCCTACAATGAGCAGTTCTTC

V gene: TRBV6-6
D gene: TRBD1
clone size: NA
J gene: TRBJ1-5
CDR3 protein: CASNDRDRGKNQPQHF
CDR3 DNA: TGTGCCAGCAACGACCGGGACAGGGGAAAAAATCAGCCCCAGCATTTT

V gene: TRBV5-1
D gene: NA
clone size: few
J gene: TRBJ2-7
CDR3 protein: CASSAGYEQYF
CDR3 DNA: TGCGCCAGCAGTGCGGGCTACGAGCAGTACTTC

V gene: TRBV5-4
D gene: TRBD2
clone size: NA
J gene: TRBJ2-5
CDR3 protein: CASSSGGQETQYF
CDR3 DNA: TGTGCCAGCAGCTCGGGGGGGCAAGAGACCCAGTACTTC

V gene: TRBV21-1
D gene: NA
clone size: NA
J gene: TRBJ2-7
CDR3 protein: CASSTRLAGVSYEQYF
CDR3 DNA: TGTGCCAGCAGCACCAGACTAGCGGGAGTAAGCTACGAGCAGTACTTC

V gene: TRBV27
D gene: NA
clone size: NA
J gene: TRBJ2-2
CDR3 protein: CASSSPVPGAGELFF
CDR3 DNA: TGTGCCAGCAGTTCCCCGGTCCCGGGGGCCGGGGAGCTGTTTTTT

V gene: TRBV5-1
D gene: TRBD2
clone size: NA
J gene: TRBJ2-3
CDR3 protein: CASSLEGAGGPDTQYF
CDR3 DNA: TGCGCCAGCAGCTTGGAAGGGGCGGGAGGGCCAGATACGCAGTATTTT

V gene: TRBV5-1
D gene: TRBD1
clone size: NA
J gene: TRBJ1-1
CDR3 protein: CASSSRGQIMNTEAFF
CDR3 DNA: TGCGCCAGCAGCTCGCGGGGACAGATCATGAACACTGAAGCTTTCTTT

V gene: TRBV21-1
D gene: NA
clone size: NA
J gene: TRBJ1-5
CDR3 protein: CASSNSAGIRNQPQHF
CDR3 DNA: TGTGCCAGCAGCAATAGCGCAGGGATACGCAATCAGCCCCAGCATTTT

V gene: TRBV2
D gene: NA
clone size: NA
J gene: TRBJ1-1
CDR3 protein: CASIRGIGQMNTEAFF
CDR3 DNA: TGTGCCAGCATCCGCGGGATTGGCCAGATGAACACTGAAGCTTTCTTT

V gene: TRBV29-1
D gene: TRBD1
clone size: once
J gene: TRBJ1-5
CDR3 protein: CSAGQGDQPQHF
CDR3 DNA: TGCAGCGCCGGACAGGGCGATCAGCCCCAGCATTTT

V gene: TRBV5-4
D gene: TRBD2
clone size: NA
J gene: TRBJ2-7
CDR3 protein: CASRQASGSSYEQYF
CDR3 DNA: TGTGCCAGCAGACAAGCTAGCGGGAGCTCCTACGAGCAGTACTTC

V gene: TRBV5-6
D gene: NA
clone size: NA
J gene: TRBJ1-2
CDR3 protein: CASSFMEAGYGYTF
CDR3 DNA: TGTGCCAGCAGCTTTATGGAGGCGGGCTATGGCTACACCTTC

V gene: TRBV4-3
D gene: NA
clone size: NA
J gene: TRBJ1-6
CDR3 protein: CASSQVQGQVGNSPLHF
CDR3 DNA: TGCGCCAGCAGCCAGGTACAGGGTCAAGTTGGTAATTCACCCCTCCACTTT

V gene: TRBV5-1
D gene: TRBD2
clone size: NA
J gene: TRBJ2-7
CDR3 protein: CASSSDPGRALPYEQYF
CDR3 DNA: TGCGCCAGCAGCTCCGACCCGGGGAGGGCCTTACCCTACGAGCAGTACTTC

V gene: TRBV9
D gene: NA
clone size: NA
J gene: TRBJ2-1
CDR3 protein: CASTQLGYPSYNEQFF
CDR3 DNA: TGTGCCAGCACCCAGTTGGGCTATCCCTCCTACAATGAGCAGTTCTTC

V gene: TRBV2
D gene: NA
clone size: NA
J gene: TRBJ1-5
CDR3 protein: CASRKQGPHQPQHF
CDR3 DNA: TGTGCCAGCAGGAAACAGGGACCCCATCAGCCCCAGCATTTT

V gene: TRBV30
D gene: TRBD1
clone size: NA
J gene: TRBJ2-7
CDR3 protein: CASTRTGFSYEQYF
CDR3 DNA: TGTGCCTCGACCCGGACAGGGTTTAGCTACGAGCAGTACTTC

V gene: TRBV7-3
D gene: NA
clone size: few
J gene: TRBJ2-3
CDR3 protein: CASSLTSGDTQYF
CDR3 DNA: TGTGCCAGCAGCTTAACCTCCGGAGATACGCAGTATTTT

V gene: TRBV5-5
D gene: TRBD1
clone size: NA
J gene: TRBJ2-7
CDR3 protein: CASSLLLQGVYEQYF
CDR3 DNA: TGTGCCAGCAGCTTGCTACTACAGGGGGTCTACGAGCAGTACTTC

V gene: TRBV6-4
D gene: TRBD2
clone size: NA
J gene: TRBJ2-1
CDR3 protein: CASSDISGSSYNEQFF
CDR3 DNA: TGTGCCAGCAGTGACATTAGCGGGAGTTCCTACAATGAGCAGTTCTTC